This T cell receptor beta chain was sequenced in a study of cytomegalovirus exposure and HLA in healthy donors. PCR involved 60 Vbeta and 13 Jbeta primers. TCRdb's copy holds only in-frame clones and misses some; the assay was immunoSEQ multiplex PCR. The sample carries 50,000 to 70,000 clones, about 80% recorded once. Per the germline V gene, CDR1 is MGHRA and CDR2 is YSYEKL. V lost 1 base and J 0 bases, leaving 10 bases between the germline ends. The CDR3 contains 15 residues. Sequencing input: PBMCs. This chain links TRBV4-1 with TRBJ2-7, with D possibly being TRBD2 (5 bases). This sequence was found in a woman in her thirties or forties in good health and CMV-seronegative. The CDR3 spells CASSQAGLSSYEQYF. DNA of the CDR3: TGCGCCAGCAGCCAAGCGGGATTGAGCTCCTACGAGCAGTACTTC.